The next 30 T cell receptor beta chains were all read from a single sample in a study of T cells in Graves' hyperthyroidism and ophthalmopathy. From RNA transcripts, TCR beta CDR3 regions were amplified. The TCR CDR3 was amplified in a first-round RT-PCR using the HTBI primer set. Each CDR3 protein gets one entry after TCRdb re-called the multiplex PCR reads with MiXCR. The top ten clones hold about 15% of a sample with 500,000 to 650,000 distinct CDR3 sequences, approximately 14% of them seen once. Source material: blood. The receptor source for this set is a middle-aged woman with Graves' hyperthyroidism.

At least ten counts were recorded for this clonotype. The V gene is TRBV12-3 or TRBV12-4, the J gene TRBJ1-1; 11 nucleotides match TRBD1. Unmatched junction bases numbered 9, after V lost 5 bases and J lost 1 base. CDR3 length: 17 amino acids. The CDR3, as DNA: TGTGCCAGCAGTCCCATGGGGGACAGGGGGAGGAACACTGAAGCTTTCTTT. It translates to CASSPMGDRGRNTEAFF.

J is TRBJ2-5 and V is TRBV24-1; the D gene is possibly TRBD1 (6 bases). This CDR3 is built from 18 residues. Trimming left V 3 bases short and J 5 bases short, with 24 bases between. Germline CDR1 reads KGHDR; CDR2 reads SFDVKD. The CDR3, as DNA: TGTGCCACCAGTGATCCACAGGGAGACACCTTTACAGGGGAGACCCAGTACTTC. It yields the protein CATSDPQGDTFTGETQYF.

This clonotype came up many times. V is TRBV3-1 and J is TRBJ1-6; D not resolved. Trimming removed 3 bases at V and 2 bases at J, with 14 bases between. The CDR3 is 17 amino acids. CDR1 is LGHDT, CDR2 YNNKEL, per germline (reference sequence). CDR3 residues: CASSHDADSTYNSPLHF. CDR3 nucleotides: TGTGCCAGCAGCCACGACGCGGACTCAACCTATAATTCACCCCTCCACTTT.

This clonotype was observed many times. V usage is TRBV5-1 and J usage is TRBJ2-1, with 8 bases that match TRBD2. Per germline, CDR1 SGHRS and CDR2 YFSETQ. The V gene end was trimmed by 7 bases and the J gene end by 5 bases; junction bases not matched to a gene: 11. The CDR3 has 15 amino acids. The chain's CDR3 is CASRPREGGHNEQFF. The CDR3, as DNA: TGCGCCAGCCGTCCCCGGGAGGGAGGGCACAATGAGCAGTTCTTC.

This clonotype was seen at least ten times. The chain recombines TRBV10-3 with TRBJ2-1; the D call may be TRBD1 or TRBD2 (6 bases each). The CDR3 extends over 21 amino acids. V gave up 8 bases and J gave up 0 bases, with 32 bases separating them. The germline gives CDR1 ENHRY, CDR2 SYGVKD. The CDR3 sequence is CAIGWGYWRGAYLSSYNEQFF. The CDR3 DNA follows: TGTGCCATCGGATGGGGGTATTGGAGGGGGGCTTACTTAAGCTCCTACAATGAGCAGTTCTTC.

V usage is TRBV28 and J usage is TRBJ1-2; D is undetermined. Germline CDR1 reads MDHEN; CDR2 reads SYDVKM. V was shortened by 3 bases and J by 5 bases, with 16 bases between the two germline ends. The CDR3 covers 15 residues. CDR3 loop: CASSFPDPWGYGYTF. The CDR3 nucleotides are TGTGCCAGCAGTTTTCCCGATCCATGGGGATATGGCTACACCTTC.

V and J are TRBV6-1 and TRBJ2-7, with unresolved D. The CDR3 consists of 13 residues. The germline CDR1 and CDR2 sequences are MNHNS and SASEGT. The germline V and J ends were trimmed by 5 bases and 3 bases, with 11 bases remaining between them. The CDR3 nucleotides are TGTGCCAGCAGTTACATACCGTTCTACGAGCAGTACTTC. As protein: CASSYIPFYEQYF.

At least ten counts were recorded for this clonotype. The chain couples TRBV20-1 to TRBJ2-7, with 8 positions matching TRBD2. CDR1 is DFQATT and CDR2 is SNEGSKA in the germline V gene (reference sequence). The CDR3 is 14 residues long. V trimming: 2 bases; J trimming: 2 bases; junction bases outside the gene matches: 5. The CDR3 is CSARPTSGPYEQYF. As DNA, the CDR3 is TGCAGTGCTAGACCCACTAGCGGCCCCTACGAGCAGTACTTC.

This clonotype was picked up many times. V usage is TRBV28 and J usage is TRBJ2-7; D is ambiguous. Germline CDR1 and CDR2: MDHEN and SYDVKM. The CDR3 loop spans 13 amino acids. V shed 7 bases and J shed 0 bases, with 10 bases lying between them. DNA of the CDR3: TGTGCCAGCATTTCAGCCGCCTCCTACGAGCAGTACTTC. The encoded protein is CASISAASYEQYF.

This sequence joins TRBV4-1 and TRBJ2-7; perhaps TRBD1 as D (6 bases). From germline, CDR1 is MGHRA and CDR2 YSYEKL. The CDR3 has 15 amino acids. V shed 1 base and J shed 2 bases, with 12 bases lying between them. CDR3 sequence (DNA): TGCGCCAGCAGCCAAGTACCAGGGGATGCCTACGAGCAGTACTTC. This translates into CASSQVPGDAYEQYF.

The chain uses TRBV19 and TRBJ1-5; TRBD1 matches at 7 bases. Per germline, CDR1 LNHDA and CDR2 SQIVND (reference sequence). The CDR3 is 17 amino acids. With V trimmed by 5 bases and J by 0 bases, 10 bases remained unmatched. CDR3 region: CASSFDREAYSNQPQHF. The CDR3 region has the DNA TGTGCCAGTAGTTTCGACAGGGAGGCTTATAGCAATCAGCCCCAGCATTTT.

This clonotype has ten or more counts. The V and J genes are TRBV6-1 and TRBJ2-7, with D perhaps TRBD1 (6 bases). The length of the CDR3 is 15 residues. V was trimmed by 7 bases and J by 0 bases, leaving 16 bases between them. Germline V lookup: CDR1 MNHNS, CDR2 SASEGT. This chain's CDR3 is CASNYDRSPSYEQYF. DNA of the CDR3: TGTGCCAGCAATTATGACAGGTCCCCCTCCTACGAGCAGTACTTC.

This clonotype was seen a single time. The chain uses TRBV30 and TRBJ1-2; the D is unclear. The germline V and J ends were trimmed by 2 bases and 0 bases, with 10 bases remaining between them. Germline V CDR1 and CDR2: GTSNPN, SVGIG (reference sequence). This CDR3 has 14 amino acids. The CDR3 DNA reads as TGTGCCTGGAGTAAGGGAGGGTCTAACTATGGCTACACCTTC. This gives the protein CAWSKGGSNYGYTF. Full variable domain (rest looked up from reference TRBV30 and TRBJ1-2): SQTIHQWPATLVQPVGSPLSLECTVEGTSNPNLYWYRQAAGRGLQLLFYSVGIGQISSEVPQNLSASRPQDRQFILSSKKLLLSDSGFYLCAWSKGGSNYGYTFGSGTRLTVV.

The genes are TRBV7-2 and TRBJ2-7; 7 bases match TRBD2. J was trimmed by 2 bases and V by 4 bases; bases with no gene match: 5. This CDR3 is 14 amino acids long. Per the germline V gene, CDR1 is SGHTA and CDR2 is FQGNSA. The CDR3 DNA follows: TGTGCCAGCAGCTCTATTGGACTAGCCTACGAGCAGTACTTC. Translating gives CASSSIGLAYEQYF.

In this sample, this clonotype turned up many times. This chain joins TRBV3-1 and TRBJ2-5, with D perhaps TRBD1 (5 bases). CDR1 and CDR2 from the germline V gene are LGHDT and YNNKEL (reference sequence). This CDR3 has 14 residues. Trimming pared 4 bases from V and 4 bases from J, leaving 13 bases between. The CDR3 region has the DNA TGTGCCAGCAGCCGGACACCCTCTAGAGAGACCCAGTACTTC. It yields the protein CASSRTPSRETQYF.

This clonotype was picked up many times. This rearrangement joins TRBV28 to TRBJ1-2; 8 bases are a match to TRBD1. Germline V gives CDR1 MDHEN, CDR2 SYDVKM. This CDR3 contains 14 residues. V gave up 3 bases and J gave up 5 bases; unmatched junction bases: 5. The CDR3 sequence: CASSFGQGGYGYTF. Written as DNA, the CDR3 is TGTGCCAGCAGTTTCGGACAGGGCGGGTATGGCTACACCTTC.

The sample holds many counts of this clonotype. The chain uses TRBV20-1 and TRBJ2-5; D remains ambiguous. This CDR3 has 10 residues. With 5 bases removed from V and 2 bases from J, the gap between germline ends came to 3 bases. Germline V gene data show CDR1 as DFQATT and CDR2 as SNEGSKA (reference sequence). The CDR3 DNA follows: TGCAGTGCTGAACAAGAGACCCAGTACTTC. Its translation: CSAEQETQYF.

This clonotype was seen many times. The rearrangement links TRBV20-1 to TRBJ1-1, with 7 bases matching TRBD1. The CDR3 runs to 13 residues. Germline assignment: CDR1 DFQATT and CDR2 SNEGSKA (reference sequence). V shed 5 bases, J shed 1 base, and the junction held 4 bases outside the gene matches. The CDR3 loop is CSAFGTANTEAFF. In DNA, the CDR3 is TGCAGTGCTTTCGGGACAGCGAACACTGAAGCTTTCTTT.

This clonotype appeared many times. The chain links TRBV12-5 to TRBJ2-6, with 7 bases fitting TRBD1. With 1 base clipped from V and 0 bases from J, the junction kept 6 bases outside the gene matches. This CDR3 has 18 amino acids. The V gene's germline CDR1 is LGHNT and CDR2 FRNRAP. The CDR3 nucleotides are TGTGCTAGTGGTTTGGGACAGGGCGCTAGCTCTGGGGCCAACGTCCTGACTTTC. It translates to CASGLGQGASSGANVLTF. Full variable domain (outside the CDR3, taken from reference TRBV12-5 and TRBJ2-6): DARVTQTPRHKVTEMGQEVTMRCQPILGHNTVFWYRQTMMQGLELLAYFRNRAPLDDSGMPKDRFSAEMPDATLATLKIQPSEPRDSAVYFCASGLGQGASSGANVLTFGAGSRLTVL.

The rearrangement uses TRBV10-3 and TRBJ2-7; weak D call: TRBD2 (5 bases). The CDR3 contains 14 residues. Trimming left V 0 bases short and J 0 bases short, with 6 bases between. Germline CDR1 ENHRY, CDR2 SYGVKD. The CDR3 DNA sequence: TGTGCCATCAGTGAGTCGAGGGACTCCTACGAGCAGTACTTC. Translating it yields CAISESRDSYEQYF.

This clonotype was detected ten times or more. V is TRBV5-5 and J is TRBJ2-3; D ambiguous. V was pared by 4 bases and J by 6 bases, with 9 bases between. Germline V lookup: CDR1 SGHKS, CDR2 YYEKEE (reference sequence). This CDR3 contains 12 residues. Here the CDR3 reads CASSLELDTQYF. CDR3 bases: TGTGCCAGCAGCCTAGAGTTGGATACGCAGTATTTT.

Ten or more counts support this clonotype. The chain uses TRBV28 and TRBJ1-1; D might be TRBD1 (5 bases). This CDR3 comprises 13 residues. V was pared by 6 bases and J by 2 bases, with 10 bases between. The germline V gene has CDR1 MDHEN and CDR2 SYDVKM. DNA for the CDR3: TGTGCCAGCAGAAATGGACAAAACACTGAAGCTTTCTTT. This sequence encodes CASRNGQNTEAFF.

This clonotype occurred many times. The junction differs from germline at one of its ends, possibly a read error. The genes are TRBV9 and TRBJ2-1; D is perhaps TRBD1 or TRBD2 (6 bases each). The CDR3 covers 16 residues. Per the germline V gene, CDR1 is SGDLS and CDR2 is YYNGEE. The DNA of the CDR3 is TGTGCCAGCAGCGTAGGGCCAAGGGGGGTCTACACTGAGCAGTTCTTC. Translating it yields CASSVGPRGVYTEQFF. Full variable domain (outside the CDR3, taken from reference TRBV9 and TRBJ2-1): DSGVTQTPKHLITATGQRVTLRCSPRSGDLSVYWYQQSLDQGLQFLIQYYNGEERAKGNILERFSAQQFPDLHSELNLSSLELGDSALYFCASSVGPRGVYTEQFFGPGTRLTVL.

This clonotype showed up many times. The chain employs TRBV12-3 or TRBV12-4 and TRBJ2-3; the match to TRBD2 covers 12 bases. The CDR3 runs to 16 residues. V was pared by 3 bases and J by 3 bases, with 4 bases of the junction left unmatched. CDR3 sequence (DNA): TGTGCCAGCAGTTTGACTAGCGGGAGCCTTACAGATACGCAGTATTTT. It yields the protein CASSLTSGSLTDTQYF.

This clonotype is medium-sized. The J gene is TRBJ2-5, the V gene TRBV18; D may be TRBD2 (6 bases). This CDR3 region has 13 residues. V was shortened by 4 bases and J by 1 base, with 7 bases between the two germline ends. Germline assignment: CDR1 KGHSH and CDR2 LQKENI. CDR3 residues: CASSRGAQETQYF. In DNA, the CDR3 is TGTGCCAGCTCACGCGGGGCCCAAGAGACCCAGTACTTC.

In its sample, this clonotype was seen many times. As DNA, the CDR3 is TGCAGTGTGCCCTTAAGGAGGCGGGAGCGTTTAGAGACCCAGTACTTC. Translated, it gives CSVPLRRRERLETQYF. V is TRBV20-1 and J is TRBJ2-5; 7 bases are a match to TRBD2. The CDR3 loop spans 16 amino acids. CDR1 is DFQATT and CDR2 is SNEGSKA in the germline V gene (reference sequence). The trim removed 7 bases at V and 4 bases at J, leaving 18 bases unmatched.

This clonotype was recorded many times. The J gene is TRBJ2-1, the V gene TRBV28; 8 positions match TRBD2. J gave up 2 bases and V 7 bases, and 7 bases lay outside the gene matches. The CDR3 consists of 15 residues. From germline, CDR1 is MDHEN and CDR2 SYDVKM. For the CDR3, the DNA is TGTGCCAGCACCCAGCGGGAGACAGCCTACAATGAGCAGTTCTTC. It is translated as CASTQRETAYNEQFF.

The rearrangement joins TRBV4-1 to TRBJ2-3, with 10 bases fitting TRBD2. The CDR3 has 15 residues. CDR1 is MGHRA and CDR2 is YSYEKL in the germline V gene. With V trimmed by 4 bases and J by 5 bases, 6 bases remained unmatched. Written as DNA, the CDR3 is TGCGCCAGCAGCCCCGGGGGACTAGCGAGAGATACGCAGTATTTT. Translated: CASSPGGLARDTQYF.

This clonotype was counted ten times or more. V gene TRBV3-1 combines with J gene TRBJ2-3, with no clear D. Germline values: CDR1 LGHDT, CDR2 YNNKEL (reference sequence). The CDR3 totals 15 residues. V was trimmed by 0 bases and J by 4 bases, leaving 11 bases between them. The CDR3 protein is CASSQDPYHADTQYF. CDR3 bases: TGTGCCAGCAGCCAAGATCCCTACCACGCAGATACGCAGTATTTT.

There are a few counts of this clonotype. The chain combines TRBV19 with TRBJ2-1, with TRBD1 matching over 11 bases. The CDR3 runs to 16 residues. Trimming removed 5 bases from V and 6 bases from J; junction bases left unmatched: 9. The V gene's germline CDR1 is LNHDA and CDR2 SQIVND (reference sequence). This chain's CDR3 is CASSRLTGQGGNEQFF. DNA of the CDR3: TGTGCCAGTAGTCGCCTAACGGGACAGGGGGGCAATGAGCAGTTCTTC. Full variable domain (remainder filled in from reference TRBV19 and TRBJ2-1): DGGITQSPKYLFRKEGQNVTLSCEQNLNHDAMYWYRQDPGQGLRLIYYSQIVNDFQKGDIAEGYSVSREKKESFPLTVTSAQKNPTAFYLCASSRLTGQGGNEQFFGPGTRLTVL.